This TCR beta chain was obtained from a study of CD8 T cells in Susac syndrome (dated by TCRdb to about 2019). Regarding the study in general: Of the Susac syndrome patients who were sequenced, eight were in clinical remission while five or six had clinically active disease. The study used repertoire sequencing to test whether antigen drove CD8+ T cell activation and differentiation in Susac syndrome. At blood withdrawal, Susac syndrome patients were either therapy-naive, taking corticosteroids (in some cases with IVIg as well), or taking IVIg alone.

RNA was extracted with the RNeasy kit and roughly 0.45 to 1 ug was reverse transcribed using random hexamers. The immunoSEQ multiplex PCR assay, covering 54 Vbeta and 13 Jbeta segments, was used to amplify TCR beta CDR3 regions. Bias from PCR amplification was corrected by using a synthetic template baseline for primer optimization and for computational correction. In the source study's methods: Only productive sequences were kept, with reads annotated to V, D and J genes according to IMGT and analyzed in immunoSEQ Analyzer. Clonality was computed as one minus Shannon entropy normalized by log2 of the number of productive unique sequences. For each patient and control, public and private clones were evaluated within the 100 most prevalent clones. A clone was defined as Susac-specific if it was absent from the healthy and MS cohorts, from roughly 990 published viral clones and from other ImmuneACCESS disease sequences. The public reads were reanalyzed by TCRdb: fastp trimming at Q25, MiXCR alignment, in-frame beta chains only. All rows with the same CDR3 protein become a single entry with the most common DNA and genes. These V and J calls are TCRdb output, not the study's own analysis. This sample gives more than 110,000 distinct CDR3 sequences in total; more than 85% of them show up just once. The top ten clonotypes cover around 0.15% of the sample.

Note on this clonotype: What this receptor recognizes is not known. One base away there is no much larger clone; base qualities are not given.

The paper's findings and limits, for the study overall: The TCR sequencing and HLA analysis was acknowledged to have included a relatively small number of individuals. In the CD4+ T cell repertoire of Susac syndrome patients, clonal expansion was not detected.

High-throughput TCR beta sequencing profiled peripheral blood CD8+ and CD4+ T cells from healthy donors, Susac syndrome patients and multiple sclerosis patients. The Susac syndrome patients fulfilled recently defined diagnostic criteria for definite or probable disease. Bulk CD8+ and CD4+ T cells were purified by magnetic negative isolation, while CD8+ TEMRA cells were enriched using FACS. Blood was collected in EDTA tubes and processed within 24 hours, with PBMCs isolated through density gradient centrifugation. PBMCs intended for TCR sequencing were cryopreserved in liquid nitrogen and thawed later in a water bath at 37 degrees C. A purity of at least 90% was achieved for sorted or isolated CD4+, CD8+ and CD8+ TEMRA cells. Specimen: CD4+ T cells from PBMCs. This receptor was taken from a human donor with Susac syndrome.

CDR3 reads: CSAKQAHAEAFF. The DNA is TGCAGTGCCAAACAGGCTCACGCTGAAGCTTTCTTT. The chain couples TRBV20-1 to TRBJ1-1, with a weak D call of TRBD1 (5 bases match). The germline V gene (reference sequence) yields DFQATT for CDR1 and SNEGSKA for CDR2. V is reduced by 6 bases and J by 6 bases, leaving a spacing of 14 bases between them. The CDR3 measures 12 amino acids from cysteine to phenylalanine. Here the CDR3 DNA is all that survives: 36 bases in frame from base 1.